This TCR beta chain was found in a study of CD8+CD57+ T cells in acquired aplastic anemia. Profiles of TCR beta VDJ and CDR3 were generated from a genomic DNA template. MiXCR, run by TCRdb on the reads, gives a single entry per CDR3 protein. The sample shows more than 150,000 distinct CDR3 sequences, 48% of them seen only once. Findings of the study overall: Levels of CD8+ Simpson's diversity were not significantly distinct in patients versus controls.

The CDR3 covers 11 residues. With 6 bases removed from V and 6 bases from J, the gap between germline ends came to 8 bases. Germline CDR1 reads SNHLY; CDR2 reads FYNNEI. Previously, flow cytometry had revealed CD8+CD57+ cell expansion in the patients chosen for sequencing. Points on this clonotype: The target antigen is unknown.

This sequence was found in a human donor with aplastic anemia. Material for sequencing was sorted CD4+, CD8+, or CD8+CD57+ T cells (not recorded which) from PBMCs. The V and J genes are TRBV2 and TRBJ1-1, with D perhaps TRBD1 (5 bases). CDR3 loop: CASREGPEAFF. Written as DNA, the CDR3 is TGTGCCAGCAGAGAGGGACCTGAAGCTTTCTTT.